The 10 T cell receptor beta chains presented below share a single source sample, sequenced in a study of T-cell memory formation after mild COVID-19. TCRdb ran MiXCR on the 5' RACE reads and lists one entry per CDR3 protein. The sample carries hundreds of thousands of distinct CDR3 sequences, roughly 8% recorded once. The sequenced sample consisted of PBMCs or a T cell subset sorted from them (not recorded which). These receptor sequences come from a man younger than 30 who had mild COVID-19 (a few samples of this study predate the infection). Cell type and time point are not known.

A few counts support this clonotype. The chain employs TRBV4-1 and TRBJ2-2, with 11 nucleotides matching TRBD2. Germline CDR1 is MGHRA and CDR2 is YSYEKL. V dropped 2 bases and J dropped 4; count of bases not matched to a gene: 3. CDR3 size: 16 residues. The CDR3, as DNA: TGCGCCAGCAGCCAAATAGCGGGGGGGACCACCGGGGAGCTGTTTTTT. Its translation is CASSQIAGGTTGELFF.

This clonotype has more than one count but fewer than ten. The V call is TRBV7-2, the J call TRBJ2-2, with D possibly being TRBD2 (5 bases). This CDR3 contains 16 residues. Germline V gene lookup returns CDR1 SGHTA and CDR2 FQGNSA. The V and J ends lost 3 bases and 2 bases respectively, with 13 bases between them. The DNA for the CDR3 is TGTGCCAGCAGCTTCCGGAGGATCGTAAACACCGGGGAGCTGTTTTTT. Its translation is CASSFRRIVNTGELFF.

In its sample, this clonotype was seen many times. This chain connects TRBV5-1 to TRBJ2-3; TRBD2 aligns across 10 bases. Germline V gene lookup returns CDR1 SGHRS and CDR2 YFSETQ. J was trimmed by 4 bases and V by 4 bases; bases with no gene match: 12. The CDR3 sequence is 17 residues long. The CDR3 coding sequence is TGCGCCAGCAGCGTGAGGCCTAGCGGGGGAAATGCAGATACGCAGTATTTT. Translating gives CASSVRPSGGNADTQYF.

This clonotype was counted only a few times. J is TRBJ2-3 and V is TRBV2, with 10 bases lining up with TRBD2. Germline V CDR1 and CDR2: SNHLY, FYNNEI. The CDR3 sequence is 14 residues long. The junction had 14 bases not matched to a gene; V was cut back by 8 bases and J by 12 bases. The CDR3 here is CASGLAGALRPQYF. The CDR3 region has the DNA TGTGCCAGCGGGCTAGCGGGGGCACTTAGGCCACAGTATTTT.

CDR3 protein: CASSLAAGEGEKLFF. CDR3 nucleotide sequence: TGTGCCAGCAGCTTAGCGGCGGGAGAGGGGGAAAAACTGTTTTTT. This sequence joins TRBV13 and TRBJ1-4; D perhaps matches TRBD1 (5 bases). Germline-derived CDR1 and CDR2 are PRHDT and FYEKMQ (reference sequence). There are 15 residues in the CDR3. Trimming took 1 base from V and 8 from J, leaving 14 bases between them.

Only a few counts were recorded for this clonotype. The V gene is TRBV4-2, the J gene TRBJ2-3; TRBD2 agrees at 10 bases. Germline values: CDR1 LGHNA, CDR2 YNFKEQ. Trimming cost V 3 bases and J 4 bases; bases outside gene matches: 4. The CDR3 loop spans 15 amino acids. This CDR3 is CASSQESGGADTQYF. The CDR3 DNA reads as TGTGCCAGCAGCCAGGAGAGCGGGGGGGCAGATACGCAGTATTTT.

A few counts support this clonotype. The chain is built from TRBV4-3 and TRBJ1-2; D remains unclear. The CDR3 spans 14 residues. The germline gives CDR1 LGHNA, CDR2 YSLEER. Between the trimmed V and J ends, which lost 0 bases and 7 bases, there was a span of 12 bases. CDR3: CASSQDWTIGGYTF. The CDR3 coding sequence is TGCGCCAGCAGCCAAGATTGGACGATTGGTGGCTACACCTTC.

This clonotype was picked up a small number of times. The rearrangement uses TRBV20-1 and TRBJ1-4; tentative D call: TRBD1 (6 bases). The CDR3 spans 16 residues. Per germline, CDR1 DFQATT and CDR2 SNEGSKA (reference sequence). The V gene lost 0 bases and the J gene lost 5 bases, with 16 bases spanning the gap. CDR3 coding DNA: TGCAGTGCTAGAGATCTTCGACGGGGGCGCAATGAAAAACTGTTTTTT. Its protein is CSARDLRRGRNEKLFF.

The V call is TRBV30, the J call TRBJ1-4; a weak D match, TRBD1 (6 bases). The CDR3 contains 14 residues. Trimming took 0 bases from V and 7 from J, leaving 12 bases between them. In germline, CDR1 is GTSNPN, CDR2 SVGIG (reference sequence). The CDR3 DNA reads as TGTGCCTGGAGTGTATTTTCAGGGGTTGAAAAACTGTTTTTT. Amino acids: CAWSVFSGVEKLFF.

About this clonotype itself: Compared with germline, one end of the junction differs, possibly owing to a read error. The chain links TRBV20-1 to TRBJ2-1; 10 bases map to TRBD1. Germline CDR1 DFQATT, CDR2 SNEGSKA (reference sequence). There are 14 residues in the CDR3. The CDR3 coding sequence is TGCAGTGCTGGAGAAGGGACAGGGGTACAGGAGCAGTTCTTC. As protein: CSAGEGTGVQEQFF.